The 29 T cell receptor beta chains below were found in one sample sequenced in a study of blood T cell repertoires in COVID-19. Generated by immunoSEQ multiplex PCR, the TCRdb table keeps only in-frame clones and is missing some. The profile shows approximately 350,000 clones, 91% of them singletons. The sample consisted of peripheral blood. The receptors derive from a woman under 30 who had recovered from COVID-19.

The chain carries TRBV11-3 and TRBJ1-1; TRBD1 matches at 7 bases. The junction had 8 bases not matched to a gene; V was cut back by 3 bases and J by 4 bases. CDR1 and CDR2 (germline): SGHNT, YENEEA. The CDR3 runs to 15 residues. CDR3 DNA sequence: TGTGCCAGCAGCTTGACAGGGCAATATTCCACTGAAGCTTTCTTT. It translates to CASSLTGQYSTEAFF.

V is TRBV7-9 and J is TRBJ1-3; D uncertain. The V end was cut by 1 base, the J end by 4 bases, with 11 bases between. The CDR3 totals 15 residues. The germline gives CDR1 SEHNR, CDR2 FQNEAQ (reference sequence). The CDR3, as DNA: TGTGCCAGCAGCTTAGTACGGACGGGAGGAAACACCATATATTTT. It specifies CASSLVRTGGNTIYF. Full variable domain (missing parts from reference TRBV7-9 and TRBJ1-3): DTGVSQNPRHKITKRGQNVTFRCDPISEHNRLYWYRQTLGQGPEFLTYFQNEAQLEKSRLLSDRFSAERPKGSFSTLEIQRTEQGDSAMYLCASSLVRTGGNTIYFGEGSWLTVV.

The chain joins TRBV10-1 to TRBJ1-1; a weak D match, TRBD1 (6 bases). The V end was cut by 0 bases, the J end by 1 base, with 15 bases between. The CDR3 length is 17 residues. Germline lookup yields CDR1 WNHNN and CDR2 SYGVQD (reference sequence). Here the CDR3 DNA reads TGCGCCAGCAGTGAGTCGCGGGCGGGGGCCGGGAACACTGAAGCTTTCTTT. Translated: CASSESRAGAGNTEAFF.

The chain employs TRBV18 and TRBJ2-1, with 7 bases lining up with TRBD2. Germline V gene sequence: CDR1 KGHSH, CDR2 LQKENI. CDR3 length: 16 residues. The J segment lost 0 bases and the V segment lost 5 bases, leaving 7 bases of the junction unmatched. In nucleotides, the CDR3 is TGTGCCAGCTCAGTACTAGCGCCGAGCTCCTACAATGAGCAGTTCTTC. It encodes CASSVLAPSSYNEQFF.

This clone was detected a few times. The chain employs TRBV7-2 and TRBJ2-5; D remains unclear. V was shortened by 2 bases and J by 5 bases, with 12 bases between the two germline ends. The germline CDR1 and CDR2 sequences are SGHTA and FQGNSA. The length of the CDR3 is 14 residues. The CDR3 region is CASSLYYLGETQYF. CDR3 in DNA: TGTGCCAGCAGCTTATACTACCTTGGTGAGACCCAGTACTTC.

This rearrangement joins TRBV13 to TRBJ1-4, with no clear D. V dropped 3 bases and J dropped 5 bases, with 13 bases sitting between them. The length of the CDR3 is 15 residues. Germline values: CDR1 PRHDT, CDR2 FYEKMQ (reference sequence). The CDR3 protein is CASSLRGYMNEKLFF. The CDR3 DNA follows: TGTGCCAGCAGCTTGCGGGGATATATGAATGAAAAACTGTTTTTT.

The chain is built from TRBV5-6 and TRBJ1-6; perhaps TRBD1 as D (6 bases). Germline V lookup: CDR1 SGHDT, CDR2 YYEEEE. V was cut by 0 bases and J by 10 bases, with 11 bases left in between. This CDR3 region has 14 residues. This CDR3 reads CASSLAGVKSPLHF. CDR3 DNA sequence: TGTGCCAGCAGCTTGGCAGGGGTAAAATCACCCCTCCACTTT.

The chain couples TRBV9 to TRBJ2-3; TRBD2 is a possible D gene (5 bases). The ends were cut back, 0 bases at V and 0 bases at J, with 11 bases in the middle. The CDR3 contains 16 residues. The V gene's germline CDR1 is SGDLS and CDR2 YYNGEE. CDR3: CASSVVQRSSTDTQYF. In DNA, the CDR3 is TGTGCCAGCAGCGTAGTCCAGCGGAGTAGCACAGATACGCAGTATTTT.

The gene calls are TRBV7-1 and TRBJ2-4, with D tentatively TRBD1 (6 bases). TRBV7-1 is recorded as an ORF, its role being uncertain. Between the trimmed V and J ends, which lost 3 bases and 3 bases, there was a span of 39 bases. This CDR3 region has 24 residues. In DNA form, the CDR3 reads TGTGCCAGCAGCTCGGGCGAGGATAAGACAGGAAGGCCCAATGTCATTGCAGGCAAAAACATTCAGTACTTC. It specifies CASSSGEDKTGRPNVIAGKNIQYF.

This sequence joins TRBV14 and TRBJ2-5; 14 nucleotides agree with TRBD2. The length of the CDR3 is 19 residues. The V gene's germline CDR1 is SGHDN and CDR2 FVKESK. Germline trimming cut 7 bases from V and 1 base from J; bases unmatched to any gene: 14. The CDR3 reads CASNPRTGTSGSRQETQYF. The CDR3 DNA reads TGTGCCAGCAACCCAAGAACAGGGACTAGCGGGAGCCGCCAAGAGACCCAGTACTTC.

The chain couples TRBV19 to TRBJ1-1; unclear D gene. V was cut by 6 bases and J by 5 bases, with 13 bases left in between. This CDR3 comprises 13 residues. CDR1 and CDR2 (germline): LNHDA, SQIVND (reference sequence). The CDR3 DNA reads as TGTGCCAGTAGAATGGGCCTGGCGACTGAAGCTTTCTTT. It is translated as CASRMGLATEAFF.

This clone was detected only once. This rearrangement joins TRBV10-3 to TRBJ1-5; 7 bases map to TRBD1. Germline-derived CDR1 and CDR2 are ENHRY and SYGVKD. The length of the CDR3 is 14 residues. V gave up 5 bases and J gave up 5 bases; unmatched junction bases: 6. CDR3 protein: CAISRTGVDQPQHF. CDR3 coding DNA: TGTGCCATCAGTAGGACAGGAGTCGATCAGCCCCAGCATTTT.

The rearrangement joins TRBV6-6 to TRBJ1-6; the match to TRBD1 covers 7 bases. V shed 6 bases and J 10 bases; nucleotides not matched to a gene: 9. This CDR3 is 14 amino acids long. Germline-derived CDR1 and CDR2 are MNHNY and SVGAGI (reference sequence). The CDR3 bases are TGTGCCAGCAGCGCTGACAGGGAGAGCTCACCCCTCCACTTT. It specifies CASSADRESSPLHF.

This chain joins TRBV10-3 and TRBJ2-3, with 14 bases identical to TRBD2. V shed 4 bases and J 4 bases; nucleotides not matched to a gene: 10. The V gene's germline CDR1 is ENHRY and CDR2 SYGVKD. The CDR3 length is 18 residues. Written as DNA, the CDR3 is TGTGCCATCAGTGGTCCCGGGACTAGCGGGAGTATCGCAGATACGCAGTATTTT. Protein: CAISGPGTSGSIADTQYF.

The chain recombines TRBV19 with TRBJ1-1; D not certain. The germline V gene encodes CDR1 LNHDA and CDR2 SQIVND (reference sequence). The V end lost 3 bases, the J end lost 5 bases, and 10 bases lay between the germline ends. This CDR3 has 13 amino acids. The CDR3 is CASSMLAGTEAFF. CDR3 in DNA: TGTGCCAGTAGTATGCTGGCGGGTACTGAAGCTTTCTTT.

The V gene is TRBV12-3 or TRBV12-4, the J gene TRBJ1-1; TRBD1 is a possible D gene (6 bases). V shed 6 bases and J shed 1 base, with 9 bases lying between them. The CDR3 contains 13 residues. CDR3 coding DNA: TGTGCCAGCAGAGACAGGCCGAACACTGAAGCTTTCTTT. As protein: CASRDRPNTEAFF.

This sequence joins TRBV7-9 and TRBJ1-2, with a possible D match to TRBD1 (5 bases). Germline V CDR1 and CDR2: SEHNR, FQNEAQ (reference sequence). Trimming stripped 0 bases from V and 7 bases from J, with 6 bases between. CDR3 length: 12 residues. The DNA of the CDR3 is TGTGCCAGCAGCTTAGCAGGGGTTGGCTACACCTTC. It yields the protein CASSLAGVGYTF.

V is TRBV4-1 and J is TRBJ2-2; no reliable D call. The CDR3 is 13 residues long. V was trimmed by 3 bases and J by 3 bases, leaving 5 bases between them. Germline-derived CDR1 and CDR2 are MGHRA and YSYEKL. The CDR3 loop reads CASSQQYTGELFF. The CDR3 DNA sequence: TGCGCCAGCAGCCAGCAGTACACCGGGGAGCTGTTTTTT.

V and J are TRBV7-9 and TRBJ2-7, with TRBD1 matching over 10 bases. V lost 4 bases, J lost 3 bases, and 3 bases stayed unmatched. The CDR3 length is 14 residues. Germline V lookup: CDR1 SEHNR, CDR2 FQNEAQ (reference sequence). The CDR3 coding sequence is TGTGCCAGCAGCTCGGACAGGGGGGACTACGAGCAGTACGTC. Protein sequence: CASSSDRGDYEQYV.

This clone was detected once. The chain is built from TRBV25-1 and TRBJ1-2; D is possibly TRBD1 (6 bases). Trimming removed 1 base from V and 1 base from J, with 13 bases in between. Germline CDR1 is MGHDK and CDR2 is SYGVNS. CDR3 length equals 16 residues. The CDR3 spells CASSESTRGNNYGYTF. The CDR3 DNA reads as TGTGCCAGCAGTGAATCCACAAGGGGGAATAACTATGGCTACACCTTC.

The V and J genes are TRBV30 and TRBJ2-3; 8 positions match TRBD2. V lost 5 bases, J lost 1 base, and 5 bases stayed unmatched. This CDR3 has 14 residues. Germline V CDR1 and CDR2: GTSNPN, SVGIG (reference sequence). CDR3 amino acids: CAWPGGRCTDTQYF. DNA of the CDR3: TGTGCCTGGCCTGGCGGGAGGTGCACAGATACGCAGTATTTT.

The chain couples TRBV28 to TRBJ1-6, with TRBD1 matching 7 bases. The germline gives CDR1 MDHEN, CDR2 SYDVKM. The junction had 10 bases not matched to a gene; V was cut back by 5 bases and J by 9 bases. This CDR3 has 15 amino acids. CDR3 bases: TGTGCCAGCAGTACCCCAGGGGGGCAAACTTCACCCCTCCACTTT. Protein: CASSTPGGQTSPLHF.

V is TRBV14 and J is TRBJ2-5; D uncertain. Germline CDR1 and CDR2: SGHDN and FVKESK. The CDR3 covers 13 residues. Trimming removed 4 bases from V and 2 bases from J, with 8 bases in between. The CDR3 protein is CASSRRYQETQYF. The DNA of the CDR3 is TGTGCCAGCAGCCGGAGATATCAAGAGACCCAGTACTTC.

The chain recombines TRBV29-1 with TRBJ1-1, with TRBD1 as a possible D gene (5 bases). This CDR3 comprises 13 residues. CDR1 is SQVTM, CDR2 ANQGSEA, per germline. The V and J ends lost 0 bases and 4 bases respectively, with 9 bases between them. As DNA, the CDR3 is TGCAGCGTTGAAGATGGCAGGGCCACTGAAGCTTTCTTT. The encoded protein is CSVEDGRATEAFF.

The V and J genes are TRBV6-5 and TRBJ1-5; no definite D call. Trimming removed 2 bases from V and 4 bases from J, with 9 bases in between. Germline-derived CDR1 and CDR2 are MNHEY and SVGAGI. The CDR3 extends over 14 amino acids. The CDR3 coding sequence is TGTGCCAGCAGTTACGGCAGGTTAAATCAGCCCCAGCATTTT. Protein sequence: CASSYGRLNQPQHF.

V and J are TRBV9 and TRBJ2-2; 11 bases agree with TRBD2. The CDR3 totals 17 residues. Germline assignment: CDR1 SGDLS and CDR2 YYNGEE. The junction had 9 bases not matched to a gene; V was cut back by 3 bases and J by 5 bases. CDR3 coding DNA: TGTGCCAGCAGCGCCCTAGCGGGAGGCCCGGGGACCGGGGAGCTGTTTTTT. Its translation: CASSALAGGPGTGELFF.

The CDR3: CASSPIRDRGHYGYTF. In nucleotides, the CDR3 is TGCGCCAGCAGCCCAATCCGGGACAGGGGGCATTATGGCTACACCTTC. The V gene is TRBV4-3, the J gene TRBJ1-2, with 12 bases fitting TRBD1. Germline V lookup: CDR1 LGHNA, CDR2 YSLEER. The CDR3 has 16 amino acids. The junction had 8 bases not matched to a gene; V was cut back by 4 bases and J by 5 bases.

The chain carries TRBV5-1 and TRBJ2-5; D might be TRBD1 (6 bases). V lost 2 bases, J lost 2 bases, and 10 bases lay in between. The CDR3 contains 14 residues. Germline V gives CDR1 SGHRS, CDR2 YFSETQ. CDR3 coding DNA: TGCGCCAGCAGCTTAGCCACAGGGCAAGAGACCCAGTACTTC. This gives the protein CASSLATGQETQYF.

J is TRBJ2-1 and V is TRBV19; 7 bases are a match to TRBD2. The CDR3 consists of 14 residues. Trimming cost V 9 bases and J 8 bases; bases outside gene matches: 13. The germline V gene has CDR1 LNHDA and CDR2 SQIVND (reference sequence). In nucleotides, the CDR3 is TGTGCCAGCTCAAAGAGAGCGGGAAGCTATGAGCAGTTCTTC. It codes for CASSKRAGSYEQFF. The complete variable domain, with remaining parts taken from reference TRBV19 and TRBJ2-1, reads DGGITQSPKYLFRKEGQNVTLSCEQNLNHDAMYWYRQDPGQGLRLIYYSQIVNDFQKGDIAEGYSVSREKKESFPLTVTSAQKNPTAFYLCASSKRAGSYEQFFGPGTRLTVL.